These T cell receptor beta chains were read from a single sample in a study of shared clonotypes between healthy human individuals. Only in-frame clones appear in the TCRdb table, and some are missing; sequencing was by immunoSEQ multiplex PCR. The sample lists about 2.4 million clones, 85% to 95% occurring once. The sequenced sample consisted of naive CD4+ T cells sorted from blood. The receptors derive from a man aged 18 to 29 in good health. Each CDR3 is given with its conserved first and last residue. The D gene is left open where the match is weak. Only some rows state a clone size, as once, few, many or a class for expanded clones.

d_call j_call v_call clone_size cdr3_aa cdr3_nt
. TRBJ1-3 TRBV4-3 . CASSQDRNTIYF TGCGCCAGCAGCCAAGATCGAAACACCATATATTTT
. TRBJ1-1 TRBV25-1 . CASSVSENTEAFF TGTGCCAGCAGTGTATCAGAGAACACTGAAGCTTTCTTT
TRBD2 TRBJ2-3 TRBV6-5 . CASSSAGVLSQYF TGTGCCAGCAGTTCAGCGGGAGTGTTGTCTCAGTATTTT
TRBD2 TRBJ2-2 TRBV10-3 . CAISEFPGLAGTGELFF TGTGCCATCAGTGAGTTTCCGGGACTAGCGGGCACCGGGGAGCTGTTTTTT
TRBD2 TRBJ2-5 TRBV6-6 . CASSLLALQETQYF TGTGCCAGCAGCTTACTAGCGCTCCAAGAGACCCAGTACTTC
TRBD1 TRBJ1-1 TRBV6-5 . CASSPGTGSFAEAFF TGTGCCAGCAGCCCCGGGACAGGGAGTTTTGCTGAAGCTTTCTTT
. TRBJ1-1 TRBV2 few CASSDQGMDTEAFF TGTGCCAGCAGTGATCAGGGTATGGACACTGAAGCTTTCTTT
. TRBJ2-5 TRBV5-5 . CASSLSETQYF TGTGCCAGCAGCTTGTCGGAGACCCAGTACTTC
. TRBJ1-5 TRBV28 . CASGTSPNQPQHF TGTGCCAGCGGGACATCACCCAATCAGCCCCAGCATTTT
TRBD1 TRBJ2-5 TRBV29-1 once CSVLDRGETQYF TGCAGCGTTTTGGACAGGGGAGAGACCCAGTACTTC
. TRBJ1-4 TRBV11-2 . CASSLGAAFNEKLFF TGTGCCAGCAGCTTAGGGGCAGCTTTTAATGAAAAACTGTTTTTT
TRBD1 TRBJ1-5 TRBV2 . CASSEVIQGGGLQHF TGTGCCAGCAGTGAAGTGATACAGGGGGGGGGACTCCAGCATTTT
. TRBJ2-7 TRBV11-3 . CASSLREDYEQYF TGTGCCAGCAGCTTGCGGGAAGACTACGAGCAGTACTTC
. TRBJ1-1 TRBV19 . CASSGLTGGTEAFF TGTGCCAGTAGTGGCCTGACGGGGGGGACTGAAGCTTTCTTT
TRBD2 TRBJ2-3 TRBV10-2 . CATRDYSSTDTQYF TGCGCTACCCGGGACTATAGTAGCACAGATACGCAGTATTTT
. TRBJ2-7 TRBV19 . CASSGSTRDGSYEQYF TGTGCCAGTAGTGGCTCAACCCGGGACGGGTCCTACGAGCAGTACTTC
. TRBJ1-1 TRBV6-6 . CASSKLWDTEAFF TGTGCCAGCAGTAAACTTTGGGACACTGAAGCTTTCTTT
. TRBJ2-7 TRBV7-3 . CASSFQAQDEQYF TGTGCCAGCAGCTTCCAGGCTCAGGACGAGCAGTACTTC
. TRBJ2-2 TRBV19 . CASSIVARRGGELFF TGTGCCAGTAGTATAGTGGCTAGAAGAGGCGGGGAGCTGTTTTTT
. TRBJ1-5 TRBV7-9 . CASSPGGSSNQPQHF TGTGCCAGCAGCCCCGGTGGTAGTAGCAATCAGCCCCAGCATTTT
TRBD1 TRBJ2-3 TRBV7-9 . CASSSNRQGTSTDTQYF TGTGCCAGCAGCTCGAACCGACAGGGCACTAGCACAGATACGCAGTATTTT
. TRBJ2-3 TRBV6-1 once CACTDYGAPPTDTQYF TGTGCCTGCACTGACTACGGCGCGCCCCCCACAGATACGCAGTATTTT
TRBD1 TRBJ2-2 TRBV25-1 . CASRLDRGWNTGELFF TGTGCCAGCAGACTCGACAGGGGGTGGAACACCGGGGAGCTGTTTTTT